The 3 T cell receptor beta chains given below trace back to one sample, sequenced in a study of regulatory T cells in long-lasting Graves disease. With iRepertoire HTBI primers and Arm-PCR of CDR3 regions, TCR beta libraries were built. MiXCR, applied by TCRdb to the multiplex PCR reads, yields one record per CDR3 protein. The sample lists 600,000 to 650,000 distinct CDR3 sequences; approximately 15% were seen once. The time point denotes: newly diagnosed GD, antithyroid drugs for less than 3 months. Preparation of the TCR library used RNA extracted from PBMCs. The same data also contributed to another study, on T cells in Graves' hyperthyroidism and ophthalmopathy.

The sample was peripheral blood mononuclear cells (PBMCs), taken at new diagnosis, from a patient treated with antithyroid drugs. These receptor sequences come from a woman aged 25 to 39 with Graves disease.

This clonotype turned up a few times. This chain links TRBV3-1 with TRBJ2-7, with 7 bases lining up with TRBD1. Germline CDR1 reads LGHDT; CDR2 reads YNNKEL (reference sequence). V lost 3 bases to trimming and J lost 3 bases; unmatched junction nucleotides: 8. This CDR3 comprises 15 residues. The chain's CDR3 is CASSQKVGGGYEQYF. The CDR3 DNA reads TGTGCCAGCAGCCAGAAGGTAGGGGGCGGCTACGAGCAGTACTTC.

This clonotype showed up just a few times. This chain joins TRBV2 and TRBJ2-2; the D gene is possibly TRBD1 (6 bases). Germline CDR1 is SNHLY and CDR2 is FYNNEI. Trimming took off 6 bases at V and 0 bases at J, with 11 bases between the two ends. The CDR3 sequence is 15 residues long. In DNA, the CDR3 is TGTGCCAGCAGGGCGGACAGAGCGAACACCGGGGAGCTGTTTTTT. This gives the protein CASRADRANTGELFF.

This clonotype was recorded at least ten times. The chain is built from TRBV10-3 and TRBJ2-3; D unresolved. Germline V gives CDR1 ENHRY, CDR2 SYGVKD. CDR3 size: 16 residues. The V gene lost 4 bases and the J gene lost 0 bases, with 14 bases spanning the gap. In DNA form, the CDR3 reads TGTGCCATCAGTGCGGCCCGTAGGGATAGCACAGATACGCAGTATTTT. Its translation: CAISAARRDSTDTQYF.